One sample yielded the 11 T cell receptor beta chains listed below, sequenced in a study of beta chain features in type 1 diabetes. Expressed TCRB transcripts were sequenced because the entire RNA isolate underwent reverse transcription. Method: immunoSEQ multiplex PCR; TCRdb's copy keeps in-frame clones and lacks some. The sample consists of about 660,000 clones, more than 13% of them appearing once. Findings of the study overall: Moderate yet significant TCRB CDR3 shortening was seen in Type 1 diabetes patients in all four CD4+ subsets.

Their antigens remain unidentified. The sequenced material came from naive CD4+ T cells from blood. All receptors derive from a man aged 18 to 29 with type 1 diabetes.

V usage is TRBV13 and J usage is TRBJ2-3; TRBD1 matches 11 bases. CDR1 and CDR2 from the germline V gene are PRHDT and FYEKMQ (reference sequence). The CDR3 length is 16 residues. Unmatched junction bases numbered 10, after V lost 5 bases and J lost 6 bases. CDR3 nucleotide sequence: TGTGCCAGCAGCCCCGGGACAGGGGGGTCTCGGGATACGCAGTATTTT. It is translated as CASSPGTGGSRDTQYF. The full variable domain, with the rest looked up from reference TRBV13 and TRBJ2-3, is AAGVIQSPRHLIKEKRETATLKCYPIPRHDTVYWYQQGPGQDPQFLISFYEKMQSDKGSIPDRFSAQQFSDYHSELNMSSLELGDSALYFCASSPGTGGSRDTQYFGPGTRLTVL.

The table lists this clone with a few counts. The CDR3 protein is CASSPGWGEGYTF. CDR3 bases: TGTGCCAGCAGCCCAGGGTGGGGAGAGGGCTACACCTTC. The chain combines TRBV7-9 with TRBJ1-2; weak D call: TRBD1 (5 bases). CDR1 is SEHNR and CDR2 is FQNEAQ in the germline V gene (reference sequence). The CDR3 loop spans 13 amino acids. V gave up 5 bases and J gave up 8 bases, with 15 bases separating them.

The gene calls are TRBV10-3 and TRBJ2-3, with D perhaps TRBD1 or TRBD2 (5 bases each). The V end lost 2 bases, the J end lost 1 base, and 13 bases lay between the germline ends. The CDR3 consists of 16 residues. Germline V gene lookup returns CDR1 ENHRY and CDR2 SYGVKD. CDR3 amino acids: CAISEPRGVGTDTQYF. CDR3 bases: TGTGCCATCAGTGAGCCGAGGGGAGTAGGCACAGATACGCAGTATTTT.

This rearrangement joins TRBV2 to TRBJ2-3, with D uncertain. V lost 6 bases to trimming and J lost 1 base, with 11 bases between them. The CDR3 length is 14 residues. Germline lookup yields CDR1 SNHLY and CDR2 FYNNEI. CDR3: CASSFFEGTDTQYF. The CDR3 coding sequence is TGTGCCAGCAGCTTCTTCGAAGGCACAGATACGCAGTATTTT.

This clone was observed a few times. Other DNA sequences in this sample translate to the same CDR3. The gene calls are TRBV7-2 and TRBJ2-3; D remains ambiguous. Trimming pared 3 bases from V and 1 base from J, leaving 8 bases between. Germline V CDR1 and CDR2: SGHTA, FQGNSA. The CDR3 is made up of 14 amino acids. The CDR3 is CASSLARGTDTQYF. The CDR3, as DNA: TGTGCCAGCAGCTTGGCCAGAGGCACAGATACGCAGTATTTT.

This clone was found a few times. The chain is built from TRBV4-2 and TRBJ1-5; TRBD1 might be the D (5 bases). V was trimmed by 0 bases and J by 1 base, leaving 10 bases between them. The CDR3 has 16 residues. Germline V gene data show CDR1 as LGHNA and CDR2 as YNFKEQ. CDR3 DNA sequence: TGTGCCAGCAGCCAAGAACGAGGGGACAGCAATCAGCCCCAGCATTTT. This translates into CASSQERGDSNQPQHF.

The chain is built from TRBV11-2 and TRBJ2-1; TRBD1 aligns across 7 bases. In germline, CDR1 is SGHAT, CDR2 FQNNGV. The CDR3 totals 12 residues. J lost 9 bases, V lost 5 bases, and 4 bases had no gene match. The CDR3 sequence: CASSPQGSEQFF. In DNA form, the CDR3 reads TGTGCCAGCAGCCCACAGGGGAGTGAGCAGTTCTTC.

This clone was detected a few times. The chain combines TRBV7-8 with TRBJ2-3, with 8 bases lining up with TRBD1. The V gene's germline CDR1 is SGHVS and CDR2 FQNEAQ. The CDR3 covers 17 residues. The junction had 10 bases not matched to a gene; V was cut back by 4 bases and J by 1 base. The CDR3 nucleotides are TGTGCCAGCAGCTGGGGGTTTAAGGGACAGGGCACAGATACGCAGTATTTT. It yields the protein CASSWGFKGQGTDTQYF.

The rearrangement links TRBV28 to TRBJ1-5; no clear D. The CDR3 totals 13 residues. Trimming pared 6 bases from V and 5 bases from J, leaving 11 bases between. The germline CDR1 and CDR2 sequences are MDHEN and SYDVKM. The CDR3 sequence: CASRPRQYQPQHF. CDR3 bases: TGTGCCAGCAGACCCAGGCAATATCAGCCCCAGCATTTT.

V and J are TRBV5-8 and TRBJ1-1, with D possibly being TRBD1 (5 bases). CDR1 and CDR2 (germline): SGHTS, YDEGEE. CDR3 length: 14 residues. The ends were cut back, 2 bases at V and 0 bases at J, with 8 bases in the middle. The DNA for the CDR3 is TGTGCCAGCAGCTTATCGACAGTGAACACTGAAGCTTTCTTT. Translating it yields CASSLSTVNTEAFF. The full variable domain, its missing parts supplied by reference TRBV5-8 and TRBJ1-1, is EAGVTQSPTHLIKTRGQQATLRCSPISGHTSVYWYQQALGLGLQFLLWYDEGEERNRGNFPPRFSGRQFPNYSSELNVNALELEDSALYLCASSLSTVNTEAFFGQGTRLTVV.

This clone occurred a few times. CDR3 amino acids: CASRTSGRSSYNEQFF. CDR3 nucleotide sequence: TGTGCCAGCAGAACTAGCGGGAGGAGCTCCTACAATGAGCAGTTCTTC. The rearrangement uses TRBV11-2 and TRBJ2-1, with 12 bases that match TRBD2. CDR3 length: 16 residues. Germline CDR1 reads SGHAT; CDR2 reads FQNNGV. The V and J ends lost 6 bases and 0 bases, in that order; junction bases with no gene match: 3.